This T cell receptor beta chain came from a study of cytomegalovirus exposure and HLA in healthy donors. Sequenced by immunoSEQ multiplex PCR; TCRdb stores in-frame clones only, minus some. The table has about 170,000 clones, 80% to 90% seen once; the top ten hold approximately 1.5%. Remarks on this clone: Its antigen is unknown.

Trimming cost V 2 bases and J 11 bases; bases outside gene matches: 9. Per germline, CDR1 MNHNS and CDR2 SASEGT. There are 16 residues in the CDR3. Study-wide findings and caveats: According to a subsequent analysis, TCR clusters from the first cohort were inclined to appear together in the 120 validation repertoires.

The specimen sequenced was PBMCs. The sequence came from a woman in her thirties in good health and CMV-seronegative. The chain joins TRBV6-1 to TRBJ1-4; 12 positions match TRBD1. Here the CDR3 reads CASSETRGTGGGKLFF. The CDR3 nucleotides are TGTGCCAGCAGTGAAACGAGAGGGACAGGGGGCGGCAAACTGTTTTTT.